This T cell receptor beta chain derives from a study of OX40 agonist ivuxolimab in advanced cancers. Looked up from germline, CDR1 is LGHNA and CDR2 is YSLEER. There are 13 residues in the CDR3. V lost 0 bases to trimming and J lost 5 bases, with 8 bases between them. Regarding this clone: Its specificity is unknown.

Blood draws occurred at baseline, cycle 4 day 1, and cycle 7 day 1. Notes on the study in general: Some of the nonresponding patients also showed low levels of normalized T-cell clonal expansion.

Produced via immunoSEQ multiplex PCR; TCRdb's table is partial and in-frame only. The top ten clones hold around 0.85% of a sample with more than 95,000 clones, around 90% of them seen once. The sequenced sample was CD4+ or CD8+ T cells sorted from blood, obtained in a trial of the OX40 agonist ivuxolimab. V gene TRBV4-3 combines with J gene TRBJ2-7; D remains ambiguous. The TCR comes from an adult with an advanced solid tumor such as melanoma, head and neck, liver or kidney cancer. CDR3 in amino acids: CASSQDSKDEQYF. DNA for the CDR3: TGCGCCAGCAGCCAAGACTCTAAGGACGAGCAGTACTTC.